The rows below give T cell receptor beta chains drawn from one sample of a study of human T cells and chemical hapten exposure. In TCRdb, the RACE reads were re-called with MiXCR into one record per CDR3 protein. The sample consists of 300,000 to 450,000 distinct CDR3 sequences, about 5.1% of them appearing once. Sequencing used whole blood, obtained in connection with sensitization to the hapten diphenylcyclopropenone (DPC). The receptors stem from a woman in her 50s with alopecia areata. Some clones in this sample may be carry-over from other donors' samples. CDR3s include the opening cysteine and the closing phenylalanine or tryptophan. D genes are given only for firm matches. Size tells how often a clone was seen (once, few, many) or the class of an expanded clone, and some rows leave it out.

CDR3 protein	CDR3 DNA	D gene	CDR3 length	clone size	J gene	V gene
CASRPSGQGNDEQYF	TGTGCCAGCAGACCATCGGGACAGGGCAATGACGAGCAGTACTTC	TRBD1	15	many	TRBJ2-7	TRBV28
CASSQAPPAGVTKNIQYF	TGTGCCAGCAGCCAAGCCCCCCCAGCGGGAGTCACCAAAAACATTCAGTACTTC	TRBD2	18	few	TRBJ2-4	TRBV3-1
CASSFAGASGSYNEQFF	TGCGCCAGCAGCTTCGCCGGCGCCAGCGGCTCCTACAATGAGCAGTTCTTC	-	17	-	TRBJ2-1	TRBV5-1
CASSMNGGESFNEQFF	TGTGCCAGTAGTATGAACGGGGGGGAATCCTTCAATGAGCAGTTCTTC	TRBD2	16	-	TRBJ2-1	TRBV19
CAWSVSDQETQYF	TGTGCCTGGAGCGTCAGCGACCAAGAGACCCAGTACTTC	-	13	few	TRBJ2-5	TRBV30
CASSSPGGQGNTIYF	TGTGCCAGCAGTAGCCCCGGGGGGCAAGGAAACACCATATATTTT	-	15	few	TRBJ1-3	TRBV6-5
CSSTPGGETQYF	TGCAGCTCCACTCCCGGCGGAGAGACCCAGTACTTC	-	12	few	TRBJ2-5	TRBV29-1
CASSSSQGRANEQFF	TGTGCCAGCAGCTCTTCTCAGGGGCGAGCCAATGAGCAGTTCTTC	-	15	many	TRBJ2-1	TRBV7-6
CAWSVLGYEQYF	TGTGCCTGGAGTGTGCTGGGGTACGAGCAGTACTTC	-	12	-	TRBJ2-7	TRBV30
CASSRPLYEQYF	TGTGCCAGCAGCCGACCCTTATACGAGCAGTACTTC	-	12	few	TRBJ2-7	TRBV21-1
CASSLGLETQYF	TGCGCCAGCAGCTTGGGACTAGAAACGCAGTATTTT	-	12	many	TRBJ2-3	TRBV5-1
CASRSGRRTLQLFPQHF	TGTGCCAGCAGAAGCGGGCGCAGGACACTCCAACTTTTTCCCCAGCATTTT	-	17	-	TRBJ1-5	TRBV28
CASSPRLGGYTF	TGTGCCAGCTCACCACGGTTGGGTGGCTACACCTTC	-	12	-	TRBJ1-2	TRBV18
CASSYGQGKVSTEAFF	TGTGCCAGCAGCTACGGACAGGGGAAGGTGAGCACTGAAGCTTTCTTT	TRBD1	16	few	TRBJ1-1	TRBV7-3
CSFSGTSGYNEQFF	TGCAGCTTTTCCGGGACTAGCGGGTACAATGAGCAGTTCTTC	TRBD2	14	many	TRBJ2-1	TRBV29-1